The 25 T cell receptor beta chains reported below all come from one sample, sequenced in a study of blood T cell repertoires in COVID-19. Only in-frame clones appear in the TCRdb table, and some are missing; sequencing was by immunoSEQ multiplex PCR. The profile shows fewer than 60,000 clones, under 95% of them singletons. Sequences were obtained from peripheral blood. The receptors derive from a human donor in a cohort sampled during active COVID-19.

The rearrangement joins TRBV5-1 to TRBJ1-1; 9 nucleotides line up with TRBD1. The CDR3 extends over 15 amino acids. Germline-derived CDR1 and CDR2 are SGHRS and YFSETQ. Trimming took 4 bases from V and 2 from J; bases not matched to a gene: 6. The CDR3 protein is CASSTGQGKNTEAFF. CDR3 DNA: TGCGCCAGCAGCACCGGACAGGGGAAAAACACTGAAGCTTTCTTT.

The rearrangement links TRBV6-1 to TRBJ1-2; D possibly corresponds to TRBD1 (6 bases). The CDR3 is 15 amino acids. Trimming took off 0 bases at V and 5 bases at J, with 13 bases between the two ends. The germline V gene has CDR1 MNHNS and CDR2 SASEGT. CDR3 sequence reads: CASSEARGGSYGYTF. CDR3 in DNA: TGTGCCAGCAGTGAAGCTAGGGGGGGCAGTTATGGCTACACCTTC.

CDR3 sequence reads: CASSHPGDLVNTGELFF. The CDR3 DNA is TGTGCCAGCAGCCACCCAGGGGACCTAGTGAACACCGGGGAGCTGTTTTTT. V is TRBV3-1 (or the pseudogene TRBV3-2) and J is TRBJ2-2; TRBD1 is a possible D gene (6 bases). Germline values: CDR1 LGHDT, CDR2 YNNKEL (reference sequence). The CDR3 length is 17 residues. Trimming shortened V by 3 bases and J by 1 base, and 15 bases separated the two germline ends.

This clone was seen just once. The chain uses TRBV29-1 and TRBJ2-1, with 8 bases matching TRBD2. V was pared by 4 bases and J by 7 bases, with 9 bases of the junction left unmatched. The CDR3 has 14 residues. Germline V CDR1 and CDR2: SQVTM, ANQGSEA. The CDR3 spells CSVVGRGETNEQFF. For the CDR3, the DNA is TGCAGCGTTGTGGGGCGGGGGGAAACTAATGAGCAGTTCTTC.

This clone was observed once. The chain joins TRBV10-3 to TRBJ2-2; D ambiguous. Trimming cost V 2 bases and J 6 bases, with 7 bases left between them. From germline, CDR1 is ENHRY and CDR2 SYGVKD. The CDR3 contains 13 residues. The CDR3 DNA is TGTGCCATCAGTGAGGGAGAAGCCGGGGAGCTGTTTTTT. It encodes CAISEGEAGELFF.

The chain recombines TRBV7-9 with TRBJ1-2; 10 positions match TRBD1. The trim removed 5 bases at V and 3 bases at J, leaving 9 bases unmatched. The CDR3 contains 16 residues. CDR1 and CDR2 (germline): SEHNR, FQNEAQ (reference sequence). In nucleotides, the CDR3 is TGTGCCAGCAGCGGCCGGGACAGGGGAAGGGACTATGGCTACACCTTC. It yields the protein CASSGRDRGRDYGYTF.

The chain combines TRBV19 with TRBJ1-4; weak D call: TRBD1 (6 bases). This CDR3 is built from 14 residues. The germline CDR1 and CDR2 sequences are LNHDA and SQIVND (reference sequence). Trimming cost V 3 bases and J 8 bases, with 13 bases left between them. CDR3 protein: CASSMGHDGEKLFF. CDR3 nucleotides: TGTGCCAGTAGTATGGGACACGACGGGGAAAAACTGTTTTTT.

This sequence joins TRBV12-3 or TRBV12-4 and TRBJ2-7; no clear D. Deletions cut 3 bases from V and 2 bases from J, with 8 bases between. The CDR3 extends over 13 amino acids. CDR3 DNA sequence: TGTGCCAGCAGTTTCAAAAACACCTACGAGCAGTACTTC. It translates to CASSFKNTYEQYF.

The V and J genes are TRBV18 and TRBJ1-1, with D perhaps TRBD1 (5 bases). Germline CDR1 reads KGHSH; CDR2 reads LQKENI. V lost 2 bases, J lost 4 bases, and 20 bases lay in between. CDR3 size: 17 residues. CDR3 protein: CASSPFQGSAGITEAFF. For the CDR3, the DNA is TGTGCCAGCTCACCATTTCAGGGCTCCGCCGGAATCACTGAAGCTTTCTTT.

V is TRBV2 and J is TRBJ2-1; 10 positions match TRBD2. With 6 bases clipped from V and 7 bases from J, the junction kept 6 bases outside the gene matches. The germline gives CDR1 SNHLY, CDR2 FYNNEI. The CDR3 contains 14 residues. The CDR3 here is CASRETSGYNEQFF. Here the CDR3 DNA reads TGTGCCAGCAGGGAGACTAGCGGGTATAATGAGCAGTTCTTC.

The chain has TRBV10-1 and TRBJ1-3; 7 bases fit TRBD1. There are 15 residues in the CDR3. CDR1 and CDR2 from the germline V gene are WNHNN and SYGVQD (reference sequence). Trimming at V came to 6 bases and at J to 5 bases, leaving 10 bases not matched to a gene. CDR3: CASSGTALGRNTIYF. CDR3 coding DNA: TGCGCCAGCAGCGGGACAGCCCTCGGAAGAAACACCATATATTTT.

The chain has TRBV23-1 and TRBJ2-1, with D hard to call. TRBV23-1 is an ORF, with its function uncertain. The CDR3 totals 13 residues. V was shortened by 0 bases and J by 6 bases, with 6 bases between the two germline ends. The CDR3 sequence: CASSQSRSNEQFF. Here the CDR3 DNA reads TGCGCCAGCAGTCAATCGCGGTCCAATGAGCAGTTCTTC.

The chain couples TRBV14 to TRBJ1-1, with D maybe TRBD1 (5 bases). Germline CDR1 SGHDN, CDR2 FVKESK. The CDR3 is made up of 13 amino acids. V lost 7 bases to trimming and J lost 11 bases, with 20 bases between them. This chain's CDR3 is CASTPAGPGSAFF. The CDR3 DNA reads TGTGCCAGCACCCCTGCAGGGCCAGGTAGTGCTTTCTTT.

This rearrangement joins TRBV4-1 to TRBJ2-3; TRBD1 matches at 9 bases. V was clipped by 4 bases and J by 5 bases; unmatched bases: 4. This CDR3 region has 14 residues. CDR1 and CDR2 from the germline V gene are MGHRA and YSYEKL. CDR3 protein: CASSLRTGVDTQYF. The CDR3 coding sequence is TGCGCCAGCAGCCTCCGGACAGGGGTAGATACGCAGTATTTT.

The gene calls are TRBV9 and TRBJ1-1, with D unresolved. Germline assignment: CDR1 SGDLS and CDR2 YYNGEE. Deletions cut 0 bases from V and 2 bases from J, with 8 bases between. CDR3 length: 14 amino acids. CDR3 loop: CASSVDVGNTEAFF. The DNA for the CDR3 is TGTGCCAGCAGCGTAGACGTTGGCAACACTGAAGCTTTCTTT.

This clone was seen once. CDR3 loop: CASSADRSSYEQYF. DNA of the CDR3: TGTGCCAGCAGCGCCGACAGATCCTCCTACGAGCAGTACTTC. V usage is TRBV9 and J usage is TRBJ2-7, with a possible D match to TRBD1 (5 bases). Germline V gene data show CDR1 as SGDLS and CDR2 as YYNGEE. This CDR3 is built from 14 residues. Trimming removed 3 bases from V and 0 bases from J, with 10 bases in between. Complete variable domain (other parts from reference TRBV9 and TRBJ2-7): DSGVTQTPKHLITATGQRVTLRCSPRSGDLSVYWYQQSLDQGLQFLIQYYNGEERAKGNILERFSAQQFPDLHSELNLSSLELGDSALYFCASSADRSSYEQYFGPGTRLTVT.

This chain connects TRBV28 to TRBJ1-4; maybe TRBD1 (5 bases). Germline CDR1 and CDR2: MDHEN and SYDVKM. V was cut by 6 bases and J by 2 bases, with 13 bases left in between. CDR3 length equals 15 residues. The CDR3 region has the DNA TGTGCCAGCAGGTTCTCCGGGGGGACTAATGAAAAACTGTTTTTT. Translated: CASRFSGGTNEKLFF.

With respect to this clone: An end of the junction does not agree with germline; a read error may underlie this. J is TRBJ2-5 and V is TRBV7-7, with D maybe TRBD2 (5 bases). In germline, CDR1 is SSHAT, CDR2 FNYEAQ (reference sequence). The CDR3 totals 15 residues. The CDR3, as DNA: TGTGCTAGCAGCAGAGGCAAGGGAGTCCAAGAGACCCAGTACTTC. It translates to CASSRGKGVQETQYF.

CDR3 in DNA: TGTGCCAGCAGCCAAGATGTGTTCATGAACACTGAAGCTTTCTTT. This gives the protein CASSQDVFMNTEAFF. The rearrangement joins TRBV14 to TRBJ1-1, with D uncertain. The CDR3 is 15 residues long. Trimming took off 0 bases at V and 0 bases at J, with 8 bases between the two ends. CDR1 is SGHDN and CDR2 is FVKESK in the germline V gene. The variable domain in full, completed from reference TRBV14 and TRBJ1-1, reads EAGVTQFPSHSVIEKGQTVTLRCDPISGHDNLYWYRRVMGKEIKFLLHFVKESKQDESGMPNNRFLAERTGGTYSTLKVQPAELEDSGVYFCASSQDVFMNTEAFFGQGTRLTVV.

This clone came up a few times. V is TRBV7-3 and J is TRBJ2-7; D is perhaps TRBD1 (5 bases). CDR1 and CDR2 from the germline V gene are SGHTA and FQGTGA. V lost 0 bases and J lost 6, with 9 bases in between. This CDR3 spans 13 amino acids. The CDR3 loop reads CASSLTGASEQYF. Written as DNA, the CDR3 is TGTGCCAGCAGCTTAACAGGGGCTAGCGAGCAGTACTTC.

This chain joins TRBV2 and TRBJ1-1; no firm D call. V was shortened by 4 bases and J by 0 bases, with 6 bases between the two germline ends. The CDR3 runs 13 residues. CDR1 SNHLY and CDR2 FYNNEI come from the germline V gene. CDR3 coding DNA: TGTGCCAGCAGTGGCGACTTGAACACTGAAGCTTTCTTT. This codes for CASSGDLNTEAFF.

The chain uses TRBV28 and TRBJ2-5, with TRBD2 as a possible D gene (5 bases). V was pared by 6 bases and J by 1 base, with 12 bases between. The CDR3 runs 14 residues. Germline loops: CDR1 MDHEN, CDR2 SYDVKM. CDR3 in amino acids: CASSPADLQETQYF. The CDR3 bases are TGTGCCAGCAGCCCAGCGGACCTCCAAGAGACCCAGTACTTC.

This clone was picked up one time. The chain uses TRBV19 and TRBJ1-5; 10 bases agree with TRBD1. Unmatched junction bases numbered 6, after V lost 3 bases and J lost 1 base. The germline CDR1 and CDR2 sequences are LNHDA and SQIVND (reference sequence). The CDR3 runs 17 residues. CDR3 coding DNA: TGTGCCAGTAGTATCTCGACAGGGGGCAGGAGCAATCAGCCCCAGCATTTT. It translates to CASSISTGGRSNQPQHF.

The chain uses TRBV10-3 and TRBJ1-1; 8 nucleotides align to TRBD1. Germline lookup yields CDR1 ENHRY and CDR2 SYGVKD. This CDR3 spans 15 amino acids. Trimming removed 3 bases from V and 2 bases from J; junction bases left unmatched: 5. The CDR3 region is CAISDITGGNTEAFF. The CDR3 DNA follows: TGTGCCATCAGTGATATAACAGGGGGTAACACTGAAGCTTTCTTT.

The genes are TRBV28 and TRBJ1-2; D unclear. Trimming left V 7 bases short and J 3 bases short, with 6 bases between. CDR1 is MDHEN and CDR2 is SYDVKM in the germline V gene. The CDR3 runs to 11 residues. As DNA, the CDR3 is TGTGCCAGCACCTCCCACTATGGCTACACCTTC. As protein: CASTSHYGYTF.